A single sample is the source of the 17 T cell receptor beta chains below, sequenced in a study of cytotoxic CD8 clonotypes in ibrutinib-treated CLL. This table comes from immunoSEQ multiplex PCR, and its TCRdb copy is limited to in-frame clones, with some not included. The repertoire holds approximately 340,000 clones, with 67% as singletons. This material consisted of PBMCs, taken after 36 months of ibrutinib treatment. The receptors were gathered from a human donor with chronic lymphocytic leukemia.

V usage is TRBV28 and J usage is TRBJ1-2; TRBD1 is a possible D gene (6 bases). CDR1 and CDR2 from the germline V gene are MDHEN and SYDVKM. CDR3 length equals 14 residues. The ends were cut back, 5 bases at V and 6 bases at J, with 16 bases in the middle. The CDR3 bases are TGTGCCAGCAGTCTGACCAGGACAGAAAATGGCTACACCTTC. Translation: CASSLTRTENGYTF.

V is TRBV5-6 and J is TRBJ1-2; TRBD1 aligns across 8 bases. The CDR3 extends over 16 amino acids. Germline values: CDR1 SGHDT, CDR2 YYEEEE. V was clipped by 0 bases and J by 4 bases; unmatched bases: 8. The CDR3 region is CASSLVARGLGYGYTF. CDR3 bases: TGTGCCAGCAGCTTGGTGGCCAGGGGGCTCGGCTATGGCTACACCTTC.

V gene TRBV29-1 combines with J gene TRBJ2-1; TRBD2 matches 10 bases. The trim removed 6 bases at V and 2 bases at J, leaving 4 bases unmatched. Germline CDR1 reads SQVTM; CDR2 reads ANQGSEA. The CDR3 runs to 14 residues. In nucleotides, the CDR3 is TGCAGCGTCCCCGGGACTAGCGCCTACAATGAGCAGTTCTTC. Protein sequence: CSVPGTSAYNEQFF.

V and J are TRBV19 and TRBJ2-2; D is unresolved. The CDR3 is 11 residues long. Germline V gene sequence: CDR1 LNHDA, CDR2 SQIVND (reference sequence). The V end lost 7 bases, the J end lost 5 bases, and 5 bases lay between the germline ends. This chain's CDR3 is CASTLTGELFF. The CDR3 region has the DNA TGTGCCAGTACCCTGACCGGGGAGCTGTTTTTT.

The chain combines TRBV7-6 with TRBJ2-5, with a possible D match to TRBD1 (6 bases). V was cut by 4 bases and J by 2 bases, with 20 bases left in between. The CDR3 loop spans 17 amino acids. CDR1 and CDR2 from the germline V gene are SGHVS and FNYEAQ. CDR3 loop: CASSSMTGVRRQETQYF. CDR3 nucleotide sequence: TGTGCCAGCAGCTCAATGACAGGAGTTCGGAGACAAGAGACCCAGTACTTC. Using reference TRBV7-6 and TRBJ2-5 for the parts outside the CDR3, the full variable domain is GAGVSQSPRYKVTKRGQDVALRCDPISGHVSLYWYRQALGQGPEFLTYFNYEAQQDKSGLPNDRFSAERPEGSISTLTIQRTEQRDSAMYRCASSSMTGVRRQETQYFGPGTRLLVL.

This rearrangement joins TRBV7-2 to TRBJ1-2, with TRBD1 identical over 7 bases. Trimming at V came to 3 bases and at J to 2 bases, leaving 6 bases not matched to a gene. CDR1 and CDR2 from the germline V gene are SGHTA and FQGNSA. The CDR3 is 15 amino acids. The CDR3 spells CASSFTQTGNYGYTF. CDR3 DNA: TGTGCCAGCAGCTTCACTCAGACAGGGAACTATGGCTACACCTTC. The full variable domain, in which reference TRBV7-2 and TRBJ1-2 provide the parts outside the CDR3, is GAGVSQSPSNKVTEKGKDVELRCDPISGHTALYWYRQSLGQGLEFLIYFQGNSAPDKSGLPSDRFSAERTGGSVSTLTIQRTQQEDSAVYLCASSFTQTGNYGYTFGSGTRLTVV.

DNA for the CDR3: TGTGCCAGCAGTTTAGGTCTTGGAACTCACGAGCAGTACTTC. As protein: CASSLGLGTHEQYF. V and J are TRBV27 and TRBJ2-7; D is unresolved. The germline CDR1 and CDR2 sequences are MNHEY and SMNVEV (reference sequence). The CDR3 loop spans 14 amino acids. Trimming shortened V by 2 bases and J by 5 bases, and 13 bases separated the two germline ends.

This clone was counted a few times. The chain combines TRBV18 with TRBJ2-7; the match to TRBD1 covers 10 bases. V lost 0 bases, J lost 3 bases, and 2 bases stayed unmatched. The length of the CDR3 is 15 residues. Germline V gives CDR1 KGHSH, CDR2 LQKENI. The CDR3 region is CASSPPGQGFYEQYF. The CDR3 coding sequence is TGTGCCAGCTCACCACCGGGACAGGGGTTCTACGAGCAGTACTTC.

The V gene is TRBV6-4, the J gene TRBJ2-1; the D gene is possibly TRBD2 (7 bases). V lost 4 bases and J lost 7, with 14 bases in between. The CDR3 totals 14 residues. Germline V gives CDR1 MRHNA, CDR2 SNTAGT. Here the CDR3 reads CASSAEGGPNEQFF. CDR3 nucleotide sequence: TGTGCCAGCAGTGCCGAGGGGGGGCCGAATGAGCAGTTCTTC.

The V call is TRBV18, the J call TRBJ1-2; TRBD1 agrees at 8 bases. Trimming took 2 bases from V and 8 from J; bases not matched to a gene: 4. In germline, CDR1 is KGHSH, CDR2 LQKENI. There are 13 residues in the CDR3. CDR3 nucleotide sequence: TGTGCCAGCTCACCAGGTCAGGGGGCGGGCTACACCTTC. The encoded protein is CASSPGQGAGYTF.

In DNA, the CDR3 is TGCGCCAGCAGCCCTGGACATAGAACCTACGAGCAGTACTTC. This codes for CASSPGHRTYEQYF. The chain joins TRBV4-1 to TRBJ2-7; possible D gene TRBD1, 5 bases. The CDR3 has 14 residues. Trimming pared 4 bases from V and 2 bases from J, leaving 12 bases between. The germline V gene has CDR1 MGHRA and CDR2 YSYEKL.

This clone was seen only a few times. The chain is built from TRBV18 and TRBJ1-5; D unclear. The CDR3 extends over 14 amino acids. Germline lookup yields CDR1 KGHSH and CDR2 LQKENI. V shed 3 bases and J shed 1 base, with 7 bases lying between them. The CDR3 coding sequence is TGTGCCAGCTCACCGAGCAGCAGCAATCAGCCCCAGCATTTT. It translates to CASSPSSSNQPQHF.

The CDR3 sequence: CASSEVRATEAFF. The CDR3 region has the DNA TGTGCCAGCAGTGAGGTCAGGGCTACTGAAGCTTTCTTT. This chain connects TRBV2 to TRBJ1-1, with a possible D match to TRBD1 (5 bases). The length of the CDR3 is 13 residues. Looked up from germline, CDR1 is SNHLY and CDR2 is FYNNEI. Trimming left V 3 bases short and J 5 bases short, with 10 bases between.

The rearrangement links TRBV27 to TRBJ1-2, with D perhaps TRBD1 (6 bases). The CDR3 consists of 13 residues. Germline V lookup: CDR1 MNHEY, CDR2 SMNVEV (reference sequence). Trimming removed 3 bases at V and 8 bases at J, with 13 bases between. This CDR3 reads CASSLRGLGGYTF. The CDR3 DNA reads as TGTGCCAGCAGTTTGCGGGGGCTCGGGGGCTACACCTTC.

Only a few counts were recorded for this clone. J is TRBJ1-2 and V is TRBV7-2; D not certain. CDR3 size: 13 residues. Germline CDR1 reads SGHTA; CDR2 reads FQGNSA. Trimming shortened V by 2 bases and J by 1 base, and 5 bases separated the two germline ends. The CDR3 DNA is TGTGCCAGCAGCTTAATGGTTAACTATGGCTACACCTTC. It codes for CASSLMVNYGYTF. The complete variable domain, with remaining parts taken from reference TRBV7-2 and TRBJ1-2, reads GAGVSQSPSNKVTEKGKDVELRCDPISGHTALYWYRQSLGQGLEFLIYFQGNSAPDKSGLPSDRFSAERTGGSVSTLTIQRTQQEDSAVYLCASSLMVNYGYTFGSGTRLTVV.

The chain combines TRBV9 with TRBJ1-3; tentative D call: TRBD1 (5 bases). Germline CDR1 reads SGDLS; CDR2 reads YYNGEE. Trimming left V 4 bases short and J 6 bases short, with 20 bases between. This CDR3 comprises 16 residues. The DNA of the CDR3 is TGTGCCAGCAGCAGGTGGGGCAGGGAGAGAGAAAACACCATATATTTT. Translation gives CASSRWGRERENTIYF.

The genes are TRBV11-2 and TRBJ2-1, with 8 bases aligning to TRBD1. This CDR3 contains 19 residues. The trim removed 2 bases at V and 3 bases at J, leaving 15 bases unmatched. Per the germline V gene, CDR1 is SGHAT and CDR2 is FQNNGV. The CDR3 region has the DNA TGTGCCAGCAGCTTATTTAGTGTTCCGGGACAGGTGAACTACAATGAGCAGTTCTTC. Amino acid sequence: CASSLFSVPGQVNYNEQFF. Full variable domain (missing parts from reference TRBV11-2 and TRBJ2-1): EAGVAQSPRYKIIEKRQSVAFWCNPISGHATLYWYQQILGQGPKLLIQFQNNGVVDDSQLPKDRFSAERLKGVDSTLKIQPAKLEDSAVYLCASSLFSVPGQVNYNEQFFGPGTRLTVL.